This passage covers 25 T cell receptor beta chains from one sample sequenced in a study of beta chain features in type 1 diabetes. Reverse transcription of all isolated RNA meant that expressed TCRB transcripts were sequenced. Sequencing used immunoSEQ multiplex PCR; TCRdb keeps in-frame clones, though not all of them. The repertoire holds a few hundred thousand clones, with roughly 14% as singletons. The sample consisted of naive CD4+ T cells from blood. These receptors originate from a man aged 30-40 years in good health.

The chain combines TRBV11-2 with TRBJ1-2; 9 bases fit TRBD1. The CDR3 length is 11 residues. The J segment lost 5 bases and the V segment lost 11 bases, leaving 3 bases of the junction unmatched. Per the germline V gene, CDR1 is SGHAT and CDR2 is FQNNGV. DNA for the CDR3: TGTGCCGGGGACAGGGTGTATGGCTACACCTTC. It is translated as CAGDRVYGYTF.

This clone was counted between two and nine times. The V gene is TRBV4-3, the J gene TRBJ2-1; D is unclear. Germline V CDR1 and CDR2: LGHNA, YSLEER. The V and J ends lost 8 bases and 7 bases respectively, with 9 bases between them. This CDR3 contains 11 residues. The CDR3 nucleotides read TGCGCCAGCGGGCGTGGTAATGAGCAGTTCTTC. It yields the protein CASGRGNEQFF.

The chain recombines TRBV10-3 with TRBJ1-6, with 9 bases that match TRBD1. Germline-derived CDR1 and CDR2 are ENHRY and SYGVKD. J was trimmed by 14 bases and V by 10 bases; bases with no gene match: 9. The CDR3 has 12 amino acids. The CDR3 spells CATTGTGSSLHF. The DNA for the CDR3 is TGTGCCACTACCGGGACAGGGAGTTCCCTCCACTTT.

The chain recombines TRBV18 with TRBJ1-2; D gene ambiguous. From germline, CDR1 is KGHSH and CDR2 LQKENI. Trimming shortened V by 3 bases and J by 9 bases, and 17 bases separated the two germline ends. This CDR3 has 14 amino acids. The CDR3 DNA sequence: TGTGCCAGCTCACCCCAGGACCCCATGGCGAGCTACACCTTC. Amino acids: CASSPQDPMASYTF.

V is TRBV7-2 and J is TRBJ1-4; D not certain. Germline V gives CDR1 SGHTA, CDR2 FQGNSA. This CDR3 is built from 15 residues. Trimming stripped 1 base from V and 3 bases from J, with 9 bases between. The CDR3 DNA follows: TGTGCCAGCAGCTTAGGTCCAGTTCCTAATGAAAAACTGTTTTTT. It specifies CASSLGPVPNEKLFF.

Only a few counts were recorded for this clone. V is TRBV30 and J is TRBJ1-2, with 7 bases that match TRBD1. The germline V gene has CDR1 GTSNPN and CDR2 SVGIG (reference sequence). The length of the CDR3 is 14 residues. With 2 bases clipped from V and 5 bases from J, the junction kept 8 bases outside the gene matches. CDR3 DNA: TGTGCCTGGAGTCCGCCAGGGGGTCGATATGGCTACACCTTC. Residues: CAWSPPGGRYGYTF. The entire variable domain, with the rest obtained from reference TRBV30 and TRBJ1-2, is as follows: SQTIHQWPATLVQPVGSPLSLECTVEGTSNPNLYWYRQAAGRGLQLLFYSVGIGQISSEVPQNLSASRPQDRQFILSSKKLLLSDSGFYLCAWSPPGGRYGYTFGSGTRLTVV.

This chain links TRBV7-2 with TRBJ1-4, with D hard to call. This CDR3 has 18 amino acids. The germline V and J ends were trimmed by 2 bases and 0 bases, with 16 bases remaining between them. CDR1 is SGHTA and CDR2 is FQGNSA in the germline V gene. The CDR3 protein is CASSLRLVRTSTNEKLFF. CDR3 bases: TGTGCCAGCAGCTTAAGATTGGTGAGGACCTCAACTAATGAAAAACTGTTTTTT.

V usage is TRBV5-1 and J usage is TRBJ2-7; unclear D gene. The CDR3 loop spans 15 amino acids. The germline V and J ends were trimmed by 0 bases and 2 bases, with 12 bases remaining between them. CDR1 SGHRS and CDR2 YFSETQ come from the germline V gene. CDR3: CASSLEAGRTYEQYF. The CDR3 region has the DNA TGCGCCAGCAGCTTGGAGGCAGGAAGAACCTACGAGCAGTACTTC.

This clone has more than one count but fewer than ten. The chain is built from TRBV9 and TRBJ2-1, with D unclear. Trimming removed 2 bases at V and 2 bases at J, with 14 bases between. The CDR3 totals 16 residues. CDR1 and CDR2 (germline): SGDLS, YYNGEE. CDR3 amino acids: CASSVLAHPTYNEQFF. The CDR3, as DNA: TGTGCCAGCAGCGTCCTCGCCCACCCAACCTACAATGAGCAGTTCTTC.

The chain couples TRBV5-1 to TRBJ2-1, with 8 bases lining up with TRBD2. Germline trimming cut 4 bases from V and 7 bases from J; bases unmatched to any gene: 4. This CDR3 is built from 13 residues. Looked up from germline, CDR1 is SGHRS and CDR2 is YFSETQ. In DNA, the CDR3 is TGCGCCAGCAGCGGCGGGAGGTCGAATGAGCAGTTCTTC. This translates into CASSGGRSNEQFF.

This clone was counted only a few times. This chain links TRBV5-4 with TRBJ2-1, with 8 positions matching TRBD2. The V gene end was trimmed by 0 bases and the J gene end by 4 bases; junction bases not matched to a gene: 3. CDR3 length equals 15 residues. Germline CDR1 is SGHNT and CDR2 is YYREEE (reference sequence). CDR3 region: CASSLGASGYNEQFF. Written as DNA, the CDR3 is TGTGCCAGCAGCTTGGGTGCTAGCGGGTACAATGAGCAGTTCTTC. Full variable domain (rest looked up from reference TRBV5-4 and TRBJ2-1): ETGVTQSPTHLIKTRGQQVTLRCSSQSGHNTVSWYQQALGQGPQFIFQYYREEENGRGNFPPRFSGLQFPNYSSELNVNALELDDSALYLCASSLGASGYNEQFFGPGTRLTVL.

This clone was found a few times. The gene calls are TRBV5-1 and TRBJ2-5; the D is unclear. The V gene's germline CDR1 is SGHRS and CDR2 YFSETQ. V was pared by 4 bases and J by 0 bases, with 7 bases between. This CDR3 has 13 amino acids. CDR3: CASSHRDQETQYF. CDR3 nucleotide sequence: TGCGCCAGCAGCCACCGGGACCAAGAGACCCAGTACTTC.

This clone showed up just a few times. The rearrangement joins TRBV2 to TRBJ2-3; 10 nucleotides align to TRBD2. CDR3 length equals 16 residues. V lost 4 bases, J lost 0 bases, and 4 bases stayed unmatched. Germline V gene data show CDR1 as SNHLY and CDR2 as FYNNEI. The CDR3 sequence is CASSGRLAGSTDTQYF. The CDR3, as DNA: TGTGCCAGCAGTGGTAGACTAGCGGGTAGCACAGATACGCAGTATTTT. Together with reference TRBV2 and TRBJ2-3, the CDR3 gives the full variable domain: EPEVTQTPSHQVTQMGQEVILRCVPISNHLYFYWYRQILGQKVEFLVSFYNNEISEKSEIFDDQFSVERPDGSNFTLKIRSTKLEDSAMYFCASSGRLAGSTDTQYFGPGTRLTVL.

This clone was picked up a small number of times. The rearrangement links TRBV5-6 to TRBJ2-1; TRBD2 might be the D (6 bases). V dropped 1 base and J dropped 1 base, with 15 bases sitting between them. This CDR3 is built from 17 residues. CDR1 and CDR2 (germline): SGHDT, YYEEEE. The CDR3 DNA reads as TGTGCCAGCAGCTTGATGGCGCGGGGTCGATCCTACAATGAGCAGTTCTTC. Its protein product is CASSLMARGRSYNEQFF.

With respect to this clone: Within the sample, other DNA sequences also encode this same CDR3. In DNA form, the CDR3 reads TGTGCCAGCAGTTTGGGCTACGAGCAGTACTTC. This encodes CASSLGYEQYF. This chain connects TRBV28 to TRBJ2-7, with D hard to call. Germline-derived CDR1 and CDR2 are MDHEN and SYDVKM. This CDR3 contains 11 residues. The V gene lost 3 bases and the J gene lost 3 bases, with 3 bases spanning the gap.

In this sample, this clone turned up a few times. This rearrangement joins TRBV11-1 to TRBJ2-4; possible D gene TRBD2, 6 bases. V dropped 3 bases and J dropped 1 base, with 16 bases sitting between them. The CDR3 has 17 residues. Germline V gene lookup returns CDR1 SGHAT and CDR2 FQDESV (reference sequence). The DNA of the CDR3 is TGTGCCAGCAGCTTCGAAAAGGGACTTCTGGCCAAAAACATTCAGTACTTC. It encodes CASSFEKGLLAKNIQYF.

This clone was seen a handful of times. The gene calls are TRBV30 and TRBJ1-4; TRBD1 matches 10 bases. The CDR3 consists of 14 residues. Germline CDR1 GTSNPN, CDR2 SVGIG (reference sequence). With 3 bases clipped from V and 10 bases from J, the junction kept 8 bases outside the gene matches. CDR3 DNA: TGTGCCTGGAGACAGGGACAGGGGATAGGAAAACTGTTTTTT. It translates to CAWRQGQGIGKLFF.

Here the CDR3 reads CASSVSRHEETQYF. Here the CDR3 DNA reads TGTGCCAGCAGCGTAAGTCGGCACGAAGAGACCCAGTACTTC. The chain has TRBV9 and TRBJ2-5; unclear D gene. Germline assignment: CDR1 SGDLS and CDR2 YYNGEE. The CDR3 spans 14 residues. The V end lost 1 base, the J end lost 3 bases, and 10 bases lay between the germline ends.

This chain uses TRBV18 with TRBJ2-5; 10 bases are shared with TRBD2. With 4 bases clipped from V and 5 bases from J, the junction kept 7 bases outside the gene matches. The V gene's germline CDR1 is KGHSH and CDR2 LQKENI. This CDR3 is built from 15 residues. CDR3 nucleotides: TGTGCCAGCTCACGGAGCGGGAGGGCTTCGGAGACCCAGTACTTC. It codes for CASSRSGRASETQYF.

This clone was counted only a few times. The chain uses TRBV14 and TRBJ2-1; D gene ambiguous. Trimming took 0 bases from V and 8 from J, leaving 8 bases between them. This CDR3 comprises 13 residues. The germline V gene has CDR1 SGHDN and CDR2 FVKESK. CDR3 in DNA: TGTGCCAGCAGCCAAGAGATACGGGATGAGCAGTTCTTC. It codes for CASSQEIRDEQFF. The complete variable domain, with remaining parts taken from reference TRBV14 and TRBJ2-1, reads EAGVTQFPSHSVIEKGQTVTLRCDPISGHDNLYWYRRVMGKEIKFLLHFVKESKQDESGMPNNRFLAERTGGTYSTLKVQPAELEDSGVYFCASSQEIRDEQFFGPGTRLTVL.

In DNA form, the CDR3 reads TGTGCCAGCAGCGTAGAGTATACTCGGACTGAAGCTTTCTTT. Protein product: CASSVEYTRTEAFF. The J gene is TRBJ1-1, the V gene TRBV9; no firm D call. The CDR3 loop spans 14 amino acids. Germline V gene data show CDR1 as SGDLS and CDR2 as YYNGEE. Trimming cost V 0 bases and J 5 bases, with 11 bases left between them.

This clone was counted only a few times. This chain uses TRBV29-1 with TRBJ1-1; D unclear. CDR1 and CDR2 from the germline V gene are SQVTM and ANQGSEA. CDR3 length: 12 residues. The V end lost 0 bases, the J end lost 7 bases, and 9 bases lay between the germline ends. The CDR3 region has the DNA TGCAGCGTTGAAGAGTGGGCCGGTGAAGCTTTCTTT. Translated, it gives CSVEEWAGEAFF.

This clone was recorded a few times. The CDR3 here is CASSLAAVGGQETQYF. The CDR3 bases are TGTGCCAGCAGCTTAGCGGCGGTTGGAGGCCAAGAGACCCAGTACTTC. This chain connects TRBV7-2 to TRBJ2-5, with D tentatively TRBD2 (5 bases). The length of the CDR3 is 16 residues. Per the germline V gene, CDR1 is SGHTA and CDR2 is FQGNSA. Trimming took 0 bases from V and 1 from J, leaving 12 bases between them.

In this sample, this clone turned up a few times. V gene TRBV10-3 combines with J gene TRBJ2-1, with D hard to call. This CDR3 has 13 residues. The germline V gene has CDR1 ENHRY and CDR2 SYGVKD. Between the trimmed V and J ends, which lost 6 bases and 2 bases, there was a span of 8 bases. The CDR3: CAISSAAYNEQFF. The CDR3 DNA reads as TGTGCCATCAGCTCAGCAGCCTACAATGAGCAGTTCTTC.

This clone was picked up many times. The rearrangement uses TRBV13 and TRBJ2-4; a possible D gene is TRBD1 (6 bases). The V gene lost 5 bases and the J gene lost 1 base, with 12 bases spanning the gap. Germline values: CDR1 PRHDT, CDR2 FYEKMQ (reference sequence). This CDR3 region has 15 residues. The CDR3 DNA reads TGTGCCAGCAGCCAGGGGCCGAATGCCAAAAACATTCAGTACTTC. As protein: CASSQGPNAKNIQYF.